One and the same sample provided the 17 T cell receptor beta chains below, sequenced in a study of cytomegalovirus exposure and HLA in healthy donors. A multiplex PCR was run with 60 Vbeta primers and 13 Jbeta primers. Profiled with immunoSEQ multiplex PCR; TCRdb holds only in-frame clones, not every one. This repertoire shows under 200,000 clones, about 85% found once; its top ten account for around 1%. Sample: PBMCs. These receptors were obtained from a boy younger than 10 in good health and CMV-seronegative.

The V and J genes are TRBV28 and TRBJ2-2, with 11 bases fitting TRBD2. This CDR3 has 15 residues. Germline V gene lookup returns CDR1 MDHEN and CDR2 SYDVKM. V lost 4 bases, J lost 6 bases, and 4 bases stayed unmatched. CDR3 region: CASSSRGLAAGELFF. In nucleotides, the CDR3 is TGTGCCAGCAGTTCTCGGGGACTAGCGGCCGGGGAGCTGTTTTTT.

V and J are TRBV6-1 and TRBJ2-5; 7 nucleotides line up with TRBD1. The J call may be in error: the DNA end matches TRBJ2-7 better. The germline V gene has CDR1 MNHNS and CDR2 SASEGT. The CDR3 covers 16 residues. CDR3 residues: CASSEVQGTEDYEQYF. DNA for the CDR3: TGTGCCAGCAGTGAAGTACAGGGGACGGAAGACTACGAGCAGTACTTC.

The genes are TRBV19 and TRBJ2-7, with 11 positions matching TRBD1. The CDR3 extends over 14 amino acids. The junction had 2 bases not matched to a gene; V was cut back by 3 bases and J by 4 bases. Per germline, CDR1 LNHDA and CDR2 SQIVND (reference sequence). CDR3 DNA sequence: TGTGCCAGTAGTATCGGACAGGGGGCTTACGAGCAGTACTTC. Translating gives CASSIGQGAYEQYF.

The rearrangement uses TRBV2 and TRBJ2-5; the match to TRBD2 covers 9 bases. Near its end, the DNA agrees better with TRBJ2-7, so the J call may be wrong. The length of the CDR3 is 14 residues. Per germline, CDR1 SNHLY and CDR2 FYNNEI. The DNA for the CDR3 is TGTGCCAGCAGGAGGGAAGCGGGGGGCTACGAGCAGTACTTC. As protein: CASRREAGGYEQYF.

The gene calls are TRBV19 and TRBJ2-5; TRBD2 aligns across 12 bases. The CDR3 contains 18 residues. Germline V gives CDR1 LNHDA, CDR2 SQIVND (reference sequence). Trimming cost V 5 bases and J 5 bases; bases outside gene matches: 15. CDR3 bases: TGTGCCAGTAGTCCCAGGTCTAGCGGGAGGGCCAAAGGGGAGACCCAGTACTTC. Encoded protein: CASSPRSSGRAKGETQYF.

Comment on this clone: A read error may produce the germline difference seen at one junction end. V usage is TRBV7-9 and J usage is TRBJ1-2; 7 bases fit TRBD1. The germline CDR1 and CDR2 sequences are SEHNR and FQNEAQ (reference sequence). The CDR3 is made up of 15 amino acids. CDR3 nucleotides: TGTTCCAGCAGCTTAACAGGGGTGGGGGTCCATGGCTACACCTTC. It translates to CSSSLTGVGVHGYTF. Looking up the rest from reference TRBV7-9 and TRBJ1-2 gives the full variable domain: DTGVSQNPRHKITKRGQNVTFRCDPISEHNRLYWYRQTLGQGPEFLTYFQNEAQLEKSRLLSDRFSAERPKGSFSTLEIQRTEQGDSAMYLCSSSLTGVGVHGYTFGSGTRLTVV.

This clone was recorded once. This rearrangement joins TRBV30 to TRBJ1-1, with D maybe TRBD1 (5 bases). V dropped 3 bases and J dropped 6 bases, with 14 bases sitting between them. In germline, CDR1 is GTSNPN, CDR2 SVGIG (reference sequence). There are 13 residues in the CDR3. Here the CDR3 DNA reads TGTGCCTGGAGCCCTAGGGTGACAGCTGAAGCTTTCTTT. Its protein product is CAWSPRVTAEAFF. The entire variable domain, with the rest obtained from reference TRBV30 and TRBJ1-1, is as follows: SQTIHQWPATLVQPVGSPLSLECTVEGTSNPNLYWYRQAAGRGLQLLFYSVGIGQISSEVPQNLSASRPQDRQFILSSKKLLLSDSGFYLCAWSPRVTAEAFFGQGTRLTVV.

The CDR3 loop reads CASSRPGTLYQETQYF. The CDR3 nucleotides read TGTGCCAGCAGCCGCCCGGGTACCTTGTACCAAGAGACCCAGTACTTC. The chain carries TRBV11-2 and TRBJ2-5; D call uncertain. V lost 5 bases and J lost 0, with 16 bases in between. Looked up from germline, CDR1 is SGHAT and CDR2 is FQNNGV. CDR3 size: 16 residues.

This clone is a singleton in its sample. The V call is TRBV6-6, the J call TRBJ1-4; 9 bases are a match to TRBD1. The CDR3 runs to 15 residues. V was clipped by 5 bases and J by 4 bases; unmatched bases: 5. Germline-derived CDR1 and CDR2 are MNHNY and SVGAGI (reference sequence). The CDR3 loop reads CASSQDRGRNEKLFF. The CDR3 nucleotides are TGTGCCAGCAGTCAGGACAGGGGACGTAATGAAAAACTGTTTTTT.

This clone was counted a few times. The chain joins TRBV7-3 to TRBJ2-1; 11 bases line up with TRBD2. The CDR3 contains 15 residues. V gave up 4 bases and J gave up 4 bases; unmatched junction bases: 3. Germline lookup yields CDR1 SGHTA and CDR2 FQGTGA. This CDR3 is CASSSVAGGYNEQFF. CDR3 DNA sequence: TGTGCCAGCAGCTCCGTAGCGGGAGGGTACAATGAGCAGTTCTTC.

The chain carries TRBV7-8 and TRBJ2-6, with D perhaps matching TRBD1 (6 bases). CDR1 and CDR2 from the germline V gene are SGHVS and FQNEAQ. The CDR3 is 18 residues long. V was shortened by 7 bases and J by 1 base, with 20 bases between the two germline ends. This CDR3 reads CASTRGGTTPSGANVLTF. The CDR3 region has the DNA TGTGCCAGCACCCGAGGGGGTACAACCCCATCTGGGGCCAACGTCCTGACTTTC.

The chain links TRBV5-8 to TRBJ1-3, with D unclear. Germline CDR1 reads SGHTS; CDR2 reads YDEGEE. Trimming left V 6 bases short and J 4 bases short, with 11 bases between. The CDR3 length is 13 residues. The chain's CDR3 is CASTLGAGNTIYF. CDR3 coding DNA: TGTGCCAGCACCCTCGGAGCGGGAAACACCATATATTTT.

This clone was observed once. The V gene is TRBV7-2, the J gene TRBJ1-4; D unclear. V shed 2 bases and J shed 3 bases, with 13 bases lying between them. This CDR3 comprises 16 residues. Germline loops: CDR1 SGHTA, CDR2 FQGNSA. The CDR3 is CASSLMESKANEKLFF. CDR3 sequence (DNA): TGTGCCAGCAGCTTAATGGAGTCCAAAGCTAATGAAAAACTGTTTTTT.

This chain's CDR3 is CASSFGQVAYEQYF. Written as DNA, the CDR3 is TGTGCCAGCAGTTTTGGGCAGGTAGCCTACGAGCAGTACTTC. The chain employs TRBV28 and TRBJ2-7; D gene unclear. The CDR3 loop spans 14 amino acids. V was pared by 3 bases and J by 2 bases, with 11 bases between. Germline values: CDR1 MDHEN, CDR2 SYDVKM.

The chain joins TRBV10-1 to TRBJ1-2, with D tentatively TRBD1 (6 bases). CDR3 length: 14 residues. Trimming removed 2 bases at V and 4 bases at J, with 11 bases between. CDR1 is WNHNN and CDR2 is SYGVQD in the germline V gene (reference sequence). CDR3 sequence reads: CASSELTGVYGYTF. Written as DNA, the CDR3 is TGCGCCAGCAGTGAGCTGACAGGCGTCTATGGCTACACCTTC.

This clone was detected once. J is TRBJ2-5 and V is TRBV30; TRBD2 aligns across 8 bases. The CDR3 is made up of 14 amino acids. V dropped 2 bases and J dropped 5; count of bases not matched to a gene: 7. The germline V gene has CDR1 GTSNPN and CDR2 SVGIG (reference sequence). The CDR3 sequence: CAWSPGGPSETQYF. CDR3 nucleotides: TGTGCCTGGAGTCCGGGAGGGCCCTCTGAGACCCAGTACTTC.

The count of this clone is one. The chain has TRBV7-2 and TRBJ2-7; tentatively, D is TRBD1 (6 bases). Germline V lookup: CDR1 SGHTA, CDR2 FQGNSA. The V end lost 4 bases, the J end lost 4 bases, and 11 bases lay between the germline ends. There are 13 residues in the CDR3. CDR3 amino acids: CASSSVQGYEQYF. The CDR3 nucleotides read TGTGCCAGCAGCTCGGTACAGGGTTACGAGCAGTACTTC.